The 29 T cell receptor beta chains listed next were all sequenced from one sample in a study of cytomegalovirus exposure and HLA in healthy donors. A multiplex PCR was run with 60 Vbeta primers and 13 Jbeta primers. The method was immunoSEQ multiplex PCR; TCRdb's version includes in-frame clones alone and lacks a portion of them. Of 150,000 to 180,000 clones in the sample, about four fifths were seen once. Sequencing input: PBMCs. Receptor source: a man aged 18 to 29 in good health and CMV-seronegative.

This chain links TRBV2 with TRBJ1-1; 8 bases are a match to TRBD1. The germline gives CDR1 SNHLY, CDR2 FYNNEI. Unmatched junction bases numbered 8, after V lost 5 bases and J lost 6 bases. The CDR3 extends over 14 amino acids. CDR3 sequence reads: CASSPGQESPEAFF. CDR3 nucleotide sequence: TGTGCCAGCAGTCCGGGACAGGAGAGCCCTGAAGCTTTCTTT.

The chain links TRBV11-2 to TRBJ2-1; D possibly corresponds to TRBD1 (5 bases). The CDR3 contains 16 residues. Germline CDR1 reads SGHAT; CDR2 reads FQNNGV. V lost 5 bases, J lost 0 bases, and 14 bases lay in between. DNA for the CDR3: TGTGCCAGCAGCACACAGGCGCTTAGCTCCTACAATGAGCAGTTCTTC. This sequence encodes CASSTQALSSYNEQFF.

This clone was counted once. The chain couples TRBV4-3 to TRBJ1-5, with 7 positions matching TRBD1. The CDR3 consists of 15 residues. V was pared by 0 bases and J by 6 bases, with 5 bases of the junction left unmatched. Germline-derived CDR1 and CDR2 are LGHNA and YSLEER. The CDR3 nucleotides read TGCGCCAGCAGCCAAGAGGCGACAGGGTCTCAGCCCCAGCATTTT. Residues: CASSQEATGSQPQHF.

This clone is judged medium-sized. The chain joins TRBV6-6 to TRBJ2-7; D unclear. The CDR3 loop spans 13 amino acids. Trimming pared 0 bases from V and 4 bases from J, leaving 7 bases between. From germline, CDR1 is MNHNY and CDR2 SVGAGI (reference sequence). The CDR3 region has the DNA TGTGCCAGCAGTTACTCGAGAGGTTACGAGCAGTACGTC. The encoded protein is CASSYSRGYEQYV.

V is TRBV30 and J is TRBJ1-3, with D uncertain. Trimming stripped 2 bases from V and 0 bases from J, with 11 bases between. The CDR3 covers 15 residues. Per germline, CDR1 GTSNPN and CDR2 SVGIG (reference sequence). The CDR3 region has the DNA TGTGCCTGGAGTAGAGCCCGGAGCTCTGGAAACACCATATATTTT. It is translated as CAWSRARSSGNTIYF.

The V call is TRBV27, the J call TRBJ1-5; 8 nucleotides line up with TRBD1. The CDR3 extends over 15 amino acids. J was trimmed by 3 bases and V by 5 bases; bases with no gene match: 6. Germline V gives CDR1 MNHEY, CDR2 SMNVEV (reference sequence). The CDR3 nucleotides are TGTGCCAGCAGTCCCTGGACAGGGATCAATCAGCCCCAGCATTTT. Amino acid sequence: CASSPWTGINQPQHF.

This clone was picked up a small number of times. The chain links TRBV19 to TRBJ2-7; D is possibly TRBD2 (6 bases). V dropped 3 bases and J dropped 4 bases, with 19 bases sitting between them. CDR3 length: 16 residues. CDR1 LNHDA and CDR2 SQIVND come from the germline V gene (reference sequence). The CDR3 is CASSILEGLATYEQYF. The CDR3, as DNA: TGTGCCAGTAGTATTTTGGAGGGGCTAGCGACATACGAGCAGTACTTC.

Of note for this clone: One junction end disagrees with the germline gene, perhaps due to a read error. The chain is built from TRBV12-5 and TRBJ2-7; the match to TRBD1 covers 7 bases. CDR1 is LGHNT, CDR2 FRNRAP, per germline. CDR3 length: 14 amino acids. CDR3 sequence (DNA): TGTGCTAGTGGTTTGGATCCCCCGGGACAGAGACCGAACTTC. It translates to CASGLDPPGQRPNF. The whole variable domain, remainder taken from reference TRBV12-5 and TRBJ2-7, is DARVTQTPRHKVTEMGQEVTMRCQPILGHNTVFWYRQTMMQGLELLAYFRNRAPLDDSGMPKDRFSAEMPDATLATLKIQPSEPRDSAVYFCASGLDPPGQRPNFGPGTRLTVT.

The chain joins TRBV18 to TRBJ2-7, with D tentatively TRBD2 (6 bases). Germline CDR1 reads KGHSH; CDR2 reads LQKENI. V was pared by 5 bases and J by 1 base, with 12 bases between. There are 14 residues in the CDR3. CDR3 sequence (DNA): TGTGCCAGCTCATTGGTACGGGAGTCCTACGAGCAGTACTTC. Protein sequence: CASSLVRESYEQYF.

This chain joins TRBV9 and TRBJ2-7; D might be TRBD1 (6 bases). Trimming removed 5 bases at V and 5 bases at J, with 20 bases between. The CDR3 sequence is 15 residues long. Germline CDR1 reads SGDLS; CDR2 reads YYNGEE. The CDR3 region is CASSGTGPQGHEQYF. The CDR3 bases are TGTGCCAGCAGTGGAACAGGGCCCCAGGGCCACGAGCAGTACTTC.

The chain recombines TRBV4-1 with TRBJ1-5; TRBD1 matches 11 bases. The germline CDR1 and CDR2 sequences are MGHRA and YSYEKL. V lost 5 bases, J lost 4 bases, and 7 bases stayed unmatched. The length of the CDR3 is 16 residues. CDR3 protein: CASSKLGQGGNQPQHF. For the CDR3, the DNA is TGCGCCAGCAGCAAGTTGGGACAGGGGGGAAATCAGCCCCAGCATTTT.

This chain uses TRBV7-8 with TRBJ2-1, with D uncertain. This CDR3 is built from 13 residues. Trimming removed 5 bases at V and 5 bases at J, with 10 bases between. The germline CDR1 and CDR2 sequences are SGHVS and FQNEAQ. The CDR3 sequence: CASSLPVHNEQFF. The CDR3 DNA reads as TGTGCCAGCAGCCTCCCAGTCCACAATGAGCAGTTCTTC.

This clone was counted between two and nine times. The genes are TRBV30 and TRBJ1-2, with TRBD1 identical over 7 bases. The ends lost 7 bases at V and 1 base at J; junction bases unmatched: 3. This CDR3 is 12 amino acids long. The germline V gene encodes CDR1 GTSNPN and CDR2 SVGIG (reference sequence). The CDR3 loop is CASGQINYGYTF. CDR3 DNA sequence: TGTGCCTCGGGACAGATTAACTATGGCTACACCTTC.

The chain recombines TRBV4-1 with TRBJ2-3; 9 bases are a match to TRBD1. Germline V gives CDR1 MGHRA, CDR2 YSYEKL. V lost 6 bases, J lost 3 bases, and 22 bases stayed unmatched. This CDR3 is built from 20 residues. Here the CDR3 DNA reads TGCGCCAGCAGGGGGGGGGATTGGAAAACAGGGGGCCGGGGGACAGATACGCAGTATTTT. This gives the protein CASRGGDWKTGGRGTDTQYF.

In DNA, the CDR3 is TGTGCCAGCAGCGCGAGGACAGGGGAGAATGGAAACACCATATATTTT. This encodes CASSARTGENGNTIYF. This sequence joins TRBV5-4 and TRBJ1-3; 9 nucleotides agree with TRBD1. CDR1 and CDR2 (germline): SGHNT, YYREEE (reference sequence). V lost 4 bases and J lost 3; bases outside the gene matches: 8. The CDR3 is made up of 16 amino acids.

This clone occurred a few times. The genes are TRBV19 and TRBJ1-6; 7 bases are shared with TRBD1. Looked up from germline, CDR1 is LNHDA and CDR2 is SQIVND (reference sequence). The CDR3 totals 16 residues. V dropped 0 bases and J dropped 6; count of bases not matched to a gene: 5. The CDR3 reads CASSIDYAGGNSPLHF. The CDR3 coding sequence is TGTGCCAGTAGTATAGATTACGCAGGGGGTAATTCACCCCTCCACTTT.

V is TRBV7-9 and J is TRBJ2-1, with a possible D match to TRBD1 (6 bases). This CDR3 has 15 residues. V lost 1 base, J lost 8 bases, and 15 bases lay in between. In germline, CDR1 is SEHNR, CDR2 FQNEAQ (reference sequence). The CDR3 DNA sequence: TGTGCCAGCAGCTTAGAGGGGGACACCTTCGATGAGCAGTTCTTC. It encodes CASSLEGDTFDEQFF. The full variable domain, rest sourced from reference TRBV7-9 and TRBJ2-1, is DTGVSQNPRHKITKRGQNVTFRCDPISEHNRLYWYRQTLGQGPEFLTYFQNEAQLEKSRLLSDRFSAERPKGSFSTLEIQRTEQGDSAMYLCASSLEGDTFDEQFFGPGTRLTVL.

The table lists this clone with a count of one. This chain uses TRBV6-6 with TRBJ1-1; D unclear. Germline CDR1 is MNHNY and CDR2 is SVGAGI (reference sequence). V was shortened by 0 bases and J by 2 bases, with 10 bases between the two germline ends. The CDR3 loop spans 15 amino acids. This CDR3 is CASSYSRAGNTEAFF. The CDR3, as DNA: TGTGCCAGCAGTTACTCGAGGGCAGGAAACACTGAAGCTTTCTTT.

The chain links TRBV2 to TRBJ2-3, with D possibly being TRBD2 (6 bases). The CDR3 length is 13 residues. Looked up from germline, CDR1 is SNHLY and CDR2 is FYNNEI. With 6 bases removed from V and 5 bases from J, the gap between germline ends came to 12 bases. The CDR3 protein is CASRMGLVDTQYF. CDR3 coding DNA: TGTGCCAGCAGGATGGGACTGGTAGATACGCAGTATTTT.

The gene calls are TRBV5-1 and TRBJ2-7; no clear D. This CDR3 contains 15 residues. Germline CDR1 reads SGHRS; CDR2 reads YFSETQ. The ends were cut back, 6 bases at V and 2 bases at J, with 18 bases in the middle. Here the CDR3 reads CASTITPGPPYEQYV. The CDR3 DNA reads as TGCGCCAGCACCATAACCCCAGGCCCTCCCTACGAGCAGTACGTC.

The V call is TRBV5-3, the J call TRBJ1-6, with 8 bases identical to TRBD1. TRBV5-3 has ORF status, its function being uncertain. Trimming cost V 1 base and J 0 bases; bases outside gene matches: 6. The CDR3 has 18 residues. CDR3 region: CARSLTGTGSSYNSPLHF. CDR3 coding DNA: TGTGCCAGAAGCTTGACCGGGACAGGTAGCTCCTATAATTCACCCCTCCACTTT.

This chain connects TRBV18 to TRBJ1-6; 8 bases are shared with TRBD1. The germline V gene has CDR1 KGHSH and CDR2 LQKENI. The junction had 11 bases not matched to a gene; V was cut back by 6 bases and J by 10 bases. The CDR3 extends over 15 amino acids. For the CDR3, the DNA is TGTGCCAGCTCGGAGGGGACAGGCGCCCTCTCACCCCTCCACTTT. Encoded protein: CASSEGTGALSPLHF.

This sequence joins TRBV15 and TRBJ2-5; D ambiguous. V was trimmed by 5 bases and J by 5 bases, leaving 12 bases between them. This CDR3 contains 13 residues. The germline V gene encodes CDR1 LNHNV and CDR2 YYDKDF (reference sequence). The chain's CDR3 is CATSLPVRETQYF. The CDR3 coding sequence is TGTGCCACCAGCCTCCCCGTGCGGGAGACCCAGTACTTC.

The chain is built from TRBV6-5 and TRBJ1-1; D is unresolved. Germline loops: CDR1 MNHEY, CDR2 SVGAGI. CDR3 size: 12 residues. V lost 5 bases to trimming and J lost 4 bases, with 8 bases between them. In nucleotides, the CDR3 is TGTGCCAGCAGTAATCTTCTCACTGAAGCTTTCTTT. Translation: CASSNLLTEAFF.

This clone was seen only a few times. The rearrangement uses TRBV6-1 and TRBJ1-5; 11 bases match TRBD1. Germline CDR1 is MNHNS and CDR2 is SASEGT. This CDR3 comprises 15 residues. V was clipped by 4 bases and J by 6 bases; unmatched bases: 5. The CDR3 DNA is TGTGCCAGCAGTGTTGGACAGGGGGCGAGTCAGCCCCAGCATTTT. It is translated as CASSVGQGASQPQHF.

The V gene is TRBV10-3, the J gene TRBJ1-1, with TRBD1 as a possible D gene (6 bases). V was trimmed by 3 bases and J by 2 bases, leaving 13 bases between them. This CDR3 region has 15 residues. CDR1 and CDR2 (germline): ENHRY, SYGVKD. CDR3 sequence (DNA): TGTGCCATCAGTGATCAGGGACATCCTAACACTGAAGCTTTCTTT. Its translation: CAISDQGHPNTEAFF.

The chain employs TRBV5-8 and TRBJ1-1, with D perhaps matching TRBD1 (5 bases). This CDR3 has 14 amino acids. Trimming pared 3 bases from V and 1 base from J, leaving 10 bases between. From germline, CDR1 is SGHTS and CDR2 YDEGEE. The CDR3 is CASSSITGNTEAFF. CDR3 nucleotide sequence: TGTGCCAGCAGCTCAATTACAGGGAACACTGAAGCTTTCTTT.

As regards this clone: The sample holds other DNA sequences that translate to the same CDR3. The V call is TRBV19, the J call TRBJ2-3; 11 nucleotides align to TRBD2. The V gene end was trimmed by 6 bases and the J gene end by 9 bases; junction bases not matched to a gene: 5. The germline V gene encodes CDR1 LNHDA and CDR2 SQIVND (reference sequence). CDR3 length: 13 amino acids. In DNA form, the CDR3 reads TGTGCCAGTAGCATTCCTAGCGGGGGGACGCAGTATTTT. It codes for CASSIPSGGTQYF. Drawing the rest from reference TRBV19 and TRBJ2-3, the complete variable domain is DGGITQSPKYLFRKEGQNVTLSCEQNLNHDAMYWYRQDPGQGLRLIYYSQIVNDFQKGDIAEGYSVSREKKESFPLTVTSAQKNPTAFYLCASSIPSGGTQYFGPGTRLTVL.

CDR3 residues: CASSPGENQPQHF. The CDR3 region has the DNA TGTGCCAGCTCACCCGGAGAGAATCAGCCCCAGCATTTT. The chain employs TRBV18 and TRBJ1-5; D not resolved. Trimming removed 3 bases at V and 4 bases at J, with 7 bases between. From germline, CDR1 is KGHSH and CDR2 LQKENI. The CDR3 runs 13 residues.